Sequencing of this T cell receptor beta chain was carried out in a study of T-cell reconstitution after alpha-beta-depleted transplantation in children. Trimming took off 0 bases at V and 4 bases at J, with 3 bases between the two ends. Per the germline V gene, CDR1 is GTSNPN and CDR2 is SVGIG (reference sequence). This CDR3 region has 11 residues. This sample's TCRbeta library carried unique molecular identifier barcodes. TCRdb itself ran the PCR reads through MiXCR, one entry per CDR3 protein. The profile shows approximately 220,000 distinct CDR3 sequences, roughly a sixth of them singletons. Sequencing was performed on PBMCs, mostly from graft donor cells, taken 360 days after TCRalphabeta/CD19-depleted stem cell transplant. The rearrangement uses TRBV30 and TRBJ2-5; D remains unclear. The source is a male patient aged 2-15 years who had a stem cell transplant for acute lymphoblastic leukemia, so the T cells may come from the graft donor. The CDR3 DNA sequence: TGTGCCTGGAGTGTTACAGAGACCCAGTACTTC. Amino acid sequence: CAWSVTETQYF.